One sample yielded the 27 T cell receptor beta chains listed below, sequenced in a study of blood T cell repertoires in COVID-19. Profiling relied on immunoSEQ multiplex PCR, and the TCRdb table lists in-frame clones only, not all of them. The sample gives around 150,000 clones, around 83% of which show up once; more than 7.5% is in the top ten. The sequenced sample was peripheral blood. The receptors stem from a woman aged 55-69 years with COVID-19, enrolled during active disease.

This chain connects TRBV24-1 to TRBJ2-3, with 9 bases lining up with TRBD1. CDR1 and CDR2 from the germline V gene are KGHDR and SFDVKD. V shed 6 bases, J shed 0 bases, and the junction held 12 bases outside the gene matches. The CDR3 has 18 amino acids. CDR3 residues: CATSLGQGLSLSTDTQYF. DNA of the CDR3: TGTGCCACCAGTTTGGGACAGGGCCTTAGTCTTAGCACAGATACGCAGTATTTT.

V and J are TRBV5-1 and TRBJ1-1; D might be TRBD1 (5 bases). This CDR3 region has 13 residues. Per the germline V gene, CDR1 is SGHRS and CDR2 is YFSETQ. With 0 bases removed from V and 11 bases from J, the gap between germline ends came to 14 bases. The CDR3 sequence: CASSLEGGGAAFF. As DNA, the CDR3 is TGCGCCAGCAGCTTGGAAGGTGGTGGGGCGGCTTTCTTT.

V is TRBV12-3 or TRBV12-4 and J is TRBJ2-3; D call uncertain. There are 12 residues in the CDR3. V was clipped by 5 bases and J by 3 bases, with 6 bases between them. CDR3 sequence reads: CASSRVTDTQYF. The CDR3 DNA sequence: TGTGCCAGCAGTCGGGTGACAGATACGCAGTATTTT.

The rearrangement joins TRBV3-1 (or the pseudogene TRBV3-2) to TRBJ1-1, with 10 bases fitting TRBD1. The CDR3 runs to 15 residues. Germline CDR1 is LGHDT and CDR2 is YNNKEL (reference sequence). Germline trimming cut 4 bases from V and 7 bases from J; bases unmatched to any gene: 9. CDR3 in amino acids: CASSLYRDRGSEAFF. CDR3 nucleotide sequence: TGTGCCAGCAGCCTCTACCGGGACAGGGGAAGTGAAGCTTTCTTT.

The V call is TRBV11-2, the J call TRBJ1-1; D is perhaps TRBD1 (6 bases). The CDR3 covers 14 residues. Germline CDR1 SGHAT, CDR2 FQNNGV. The V end was cut by 0 bases, the J end by 4 bases, with 9 bases between. CDR3 in amino acids: CASSLEGGATEAFF. Here the CDR3 DNA reads TGTGCCAGCAGCTTAGAAGGGGGGGCCACTGAAGCTTTCTTT.

The V call is TRBV2, the J call TRBJ2-1, with D perhaps TRBD2 (5 bases). The CDR3 length is 15 residues. Germline V gene data show CDR1 as SNHLY and CDR2 as FYNNEI. The ends were cut back, 4 bases at V and 7 bases at J, with 17 bases in the middle. In nucleotides, the CDR3 is TGTGCCAGCAGTGGTAGTGCGGGCTGGAGGAATGAGCAGTTCTTC. Its protein product is CASSGSAGWRNEQFF.

The chain joins TRBV6-5 to TRBJ2-7, with D possibly being TRBD2 (7 bases). Trimming pared 5 bases from V and 6 bases from J, leaving 17 bases between. Germline V gene sequence: CDR1 MNHEY, CDR2 SVGAGI. CDR3 length equals 14 residues. CDR3 protein: CASSTYRGAFEQYF. The CDR3 nucleotides are TGTGCCAGCAGTACCTACCGGGGGGCTTTCGAGCAGTACTTC.

This clone was observed a handful of times. The rearrangement joins TRBV27 to TRBJ1-1, with D unresolved. The germline V and J ends were trimmed by 4 bases and 1 base, with 7 bases remaining between them. The germline gives CDR1 MNHEY, CDR2 SMNVEV (reference sequence). The CDR3 covers 13 residues. Written as DNA, the CDR3 is TGTGCCAGCAGTTGGAGTAAGAACACTGAAGCTTTCTTT. It codes for CASSWSKNTEAFF.

CDR3 sequence (DNA): TGCGCCAGCAGCCCTGGACCGGGACAGGGTCTCGGGAGCTACACCTTC. Translation gives CASSPGPGQGLGSYTF. The V gene is TRBV5-1, the J gene TRBJ1-2, with 9 bases aligning to TRBD1. Germline CDR1 reads SGHRS; CDR2 reads YFSETQ. CDR3 length: 16 residues. V gave up 4 bases and J gave up 9 bases; unmatched junction bases: 16.

This rearrangement joins TRBV24-1 to TRBJ2-5, with a weak D call TRBD2 (5 bases). CDR3 length equals 14 residues. Germline V gene sequence: CDR1 KGHDR, CDR2 SFDVKD. V lost 8 bases and J 1 base, leaving 13 bases between the germline ends. CDR3 in amino acids: CATTLRGPQETQYF. The CDR3 DNA reads TGTGCCACCACCCTTAGAGGGCCCCAAGAGACCCAGTACTTC.

The chain is built from TRBV7-9 and TRBJ2-2, with 8 positions matching TRBD1. After removal of 7 bases from V and 2 bases from J, the junction contained 6 bases not matched to a gene. CDR3 length: 15 amino acids. Germline V gene sequence: CDR1 SEHNR, CDR2 FQNEAQ (reference sequence). The CDR3 DNA sequence: TGTGCCAGCAAGGCGGGACAGGACAACACCGGGGAGCTGTTTTTT. Translation gives CASKAGQDNTGELFF.

In its sample, this clone was seen a few times. The gene calls are TRBV2 and TRBJ1-1; 7 bases align to TRBD1. The V and J ends lost 6 bases and 0 bases, in that order; junction bases with no gene match: 7. The CDR3 has 15 residues. From germline, CDR1 is SNHLY and CDR2 FYNNEI. The CDR3 region is CASRTGQGVNTEAFF. As DNA, the CDR3 is TGTGCCAGCAGAACTGGTCAGGGGGTGAACACTGAAGCTTTCTTT.

This chain joins TRBV9 and TRBJ1-1; weak D call: TRBD1 (6 bases). The CDR3 covers 14 residues. Germline lookup yields CDR1 SGDLS and CDR2 YYNGEE. With 4 bases removed from V and 1 base from J, the gap between germline ends came to 11 bases. DNA for the CDR3: TGTGCCAGCAGCAGGGGACATAGGAACACTGAAGCTTTCTTT. Translation gives CASSRGHRNTEAFF.

The DNA of the CDR3 is TGTGCCAGCAGCCCCCTGGGGGGAATTGGCACAGATACGCAGTATTTT. Amino acids: CASSPLGGIGTDTQYF. The rearrangement links TRBV14 to TRBJ2-3, with D possibly being TRBD2 (6 bases). This CDR3 spans 16 amino acids. The ends were cut back, 4 bases at V and 1 base at J, with 15 bases in the middle. Germline V gene sequence: CDR1 SGHDN, CDR2 FVKESK.

The rearrangement uses TRBV6-5 and TRBJ1-2; 8 nucleotides line up with TRBD1. V gave up 0 bases and J gave up 4 bases; unmatched junction bases: 4. This CDR3 is 15 amino acids long. The germline CDR1 and CDR2 sequences are MNHEY and SVGAGI. CDR3 protein: CASSYSTGEAYGYTF. The CDR3 nucleotides read TGTGCCAGCAGTTACTCGACAGGGGAGGCCTATGGCTACACCTTC.

This chain connects TRBV5-1 to TRBJ1-1; no definite D call. CDR3 length equals 14 residues. Per germline, CDR1 SGHRS and CDR2 YFSETQ. V was pared by 1 base and J by 2 bases, with 9 bases between. The CDR3 coding sequence is TGCGCCAGCAGCTTGAACGGGAGAAACACTGAAGCTTTCTTT. Residues: CASSLNGRNTEAFF. The complete variable domain, with remaining parts taken from reference TRBV5-1 and TRBJ1-1, reads KAGVTQTPRYLIKTRGQQVTLSCSPISGHRSVSWYQQTPGQGLQFLFEYFSETQRNKGNFPGRFSGRQFSNSRSEMNVSTLELGDSALYLCASSLNGRNTEAFFGQGTRLTVV.

The rearrangement links TRBV11-2 to TRBJ2-1, with TRBD1 identical over 9 bases. The CDR3 loop spans 15 amino acids. Germline CDR1 SGHAT, CDR2 FQNNGV. Germline trimming cut 5 bases from V and 7 bases from J; bases unmatched to any gene: 9. DNA for the CDR3: TGTGCCAGCAGCCCGCCGGGACAGGGAAAGAATGAGCAGTTCTTC. It encodes CASSPPGQGKNEQFF. Full variable domain (remainder filled in from reference TRBV11-2 and TRBJ2-1): EAGVAQSPRYKIIEKRQSVAFWCNPISGHATLYWYQQILGQGPKLLIQFQNNGVVDDSQLPKDRFSAERLKGVDSTLKIQPAKLEDSAVYLCASSPPGQGKNEQFFGPGTRLTVL.

The chain has TRBV28 and TRBJ1-2, with a possible D match to TRBD1 (6 bases). Looked up from germline, CDR1 is MDHEN and CDR2 is SYDVKM. This CDR3 region has 14 residues. Trimming stripped 5 bases from V and 4 bases from J, with 14 bases between. CDR3 DNA sequence: TGTGCCAGCAGTCTACGGACAGAAAGCTATGGCTACACCTTC. This translates into CASSLRTESYGYTF.

As DNA, the CDR3 is TGTGCCAGCAGCTTAGCTTTGGAGGGGGAGACCCAGTACTTC. Translated: CASSLALEGETQYF. J is TRBJ2-5 and V is TRBV11-2; possibly TRBD2 for D (6 bases). The CDR3 is made up of 14 amino acids. V lost 1 base, J lost 5 bases, and 11 bases lay in between. CDR1 SGHAT and CDR2 FQNNGV come from the germline V gene. Full variable domain (missing parts from reference TRBV11-2 and TRBJ2-5): EAGVAQSPRYKIIEKRQSVAFWCNPISGHATLYWYQQILGQGPKLLIQFQNNGVVDDSQLPKDRFSAERLKGVDSTLKIQPAKLEDSAVYLCASSLALEGETQYFGPGTRLLVL.

CDR3 residues: CASSLTRASSGNTIYF. DNA of the CDR3: TGTGCCAGCAGCTTGACACGAGCCTCCTCTGGAAACACCATATATTTT. The chain is built from TRBV11-2 and TRBJ1-3; D ambiguous. CDR3 length: 16 residues. CDR1 is SGHAT, CDR2 FQNNGV, per germline. V was clipped by 3 bases and J by 0 bases, with 12 bases between them.

The chain joins TRBV6-5 to TRBJ2-5, with TRBD1 identical over 9 bases. Germline loops: CDR1 MNHEY, CDR2 SVGAGI. Trimming removed 8 bases from V and 4 bases from J; junction bases left unmatched: 11. The CDR3 runs to 15 residues. CDR3 DNA: TGTGCCAGCGTAAGGACGGGACAGGGTGGAGAGACCCAGTACTTC. It codes for CASVRTGQGGETQYF.

The chain links TRBV2 to TRBJ1-6, with TRBD1 matching 7 bases. Per germline, CDR1 SNHLY and CDR2 FYNNEI. The CDR3 consists of 13 residues. V shed 3 bases and J 15 bases; nucleotides not matched to a gene: 8. In DNA form, the CDR3 reads TGTGCCAGCAGTGAGGGACAGTACATTCTCCTCCACTTT. This encodes CASSEGQYILLHF.

Only one count was recorded for this clone. The V gene is TRBV5-1, the J gene TRBJ2-7, with D unclear. Trimming removed 4 bases at V and 5 bases at J, with 16 bases between. CDR3 length: 14 amino acids. Germline assignment: CDR1 SGHRS and CDR2 YFSETQ. CDR3 nucleotides: TGCGCCAGCAGCCCGGTGTTACCCCCTGACGAGCAGTACTTC. This sequence encodes CASSPVLPPDEQYF. Based on the CDR3 plus reference TRBV5-1 and TRBJ2-7, the full variable domain is KAGVTQTPRYLIKTRGQQVTLSCSPISGHRSVSWYQQTPGQGLQFLFEYFSETQRNKGNFPGRFSGRQFSNSRSEMNVSTLELGDSALYLCASSPVLPPDEQYFGPGTRLTVT.

The chain combines TRBV6-5 with TRBJ2-7, with 7 positions matching TRBD2. The CDR3 has 14 amino acids. Trimming cost V 2 bases and J 2 bases; bases outside gene matches: 3. CDR1 and CDR2 (germline): MNHEY, SVGAGI. The CDR3 sequence is CASSYLGGAYEQYF. CDR3 sequence (DNA): TGTGCCAGCAGTTACCTGGGGGGGGCCTACGAGCAGTACTTC.

The J gene is TRBJ1-5, the V gene TRBV12-5; the match to TRBD1 covers 8 bases. Unmatched junction bases numbered 11, after V lost 4 bases and J lost 3 bases. This CDR3 is built from 17 residues. CDR1 and CDR2 (germline): LGHNT, FRNRAP. CDR3: CASGSKYQGADNQPQHF. The CDR3 DNA follows: TGTGCTAGTGGTTCTAAGTATCAGGGGGCTGACAATCAGCCCCAGCATTTT.

The chain joins TRBV2 to TRBJ1-3; D is perhaps TRBD1 (6 bases). The CDR3 has 15 amino acids. With 6 bases removed from V and 4 bases from J, the gap between germline ends came to 16 bases. Germline V gene sequence: CDR1 SNHLY, CDR2 FYNNEI. DNA of the CDR3: TGTGCCAGCAGGCCCAATACAGGGACCGGAAACACCATATATTTT. Amino acids: CASRPNTGTGNTIYF.

This clone was found a few times. The CDR3 DNA is TGTGCCAGCAGTCCCCGAACCCTCGGGACAAGACGCAATCAGCCCCAGCATTTT. Translation gives CASSPRTLGTRRNQPQHF. This chain links TRBV6-6 with TRBJ1-5; tentatively, D is TRBD1 (6 bases). The V gene lost 5 bases and the J gene lost 2 bases, with 22 bases spanning the gap. This CDR3 is built from 18 residues. Germline assignment: CDR1 MNHNY and CDR2 SVGAGI (reference sequence).